A single T cell receptor beta chain is shown here with its context. What it binds is unknown. TCRdb called the reads again in MiXCR, with one record for every CDR3 protein. The sample carries fewer than 850,000 distinct CDR3 sequences, 25% to 35% recorded once. This sample stems from a study of T cell repertoires in cytomegalovirus infection. The wider study: Recently described HLA-C-restricted plus well-studied HLA-B-restricted CMV epitopes were used. It was the public TCR beta signatures that indicated both CMV infection and matching HLA type.

Points from the study as a whole: The ex vivo response was dominated by HLA-C-restricted CMV-specific TCR beta clonotypes. Identification of carriers of CMV plus the relevant HLA was performed using cumulative public TCR beta family frequency.

This clonotype was sampled from a human donor in good health (CMV status not recorded). Some clones in this sample may be carry-over from other donors' samples. Specimen: cultured CD8+ T cells from PBMCs, collected from culture after CMV antigen stimulation.

Here the CDR3 reads CASRRPSGGARETQYF. The CDR3 region has the DNA TGTGCCAGCAGACGACCTAGCGGGGGGGCTAGGGAGACCCAGTACTTC. This chain joins TRBV7-9 and TRBJ2-5, with TRBD2 identical over 12 bases. Trimming cost V 6 bases and J 5 bases; bases outside gene matches: 10. Germline CDR1 reads SEHNR; CDR2 reads FQNEAQ (reference sequence). The CDR3 runs to 16 residues. Full variable domain (remainder filled in from reference TRBV7-9 and TRBJ2-5): DTGVSQNPRHKITKRGQNVTFRCDPISEHNRLYWYRQTLGQGPEFLTYFQNEAQLEKSRLLSDRFSAERPKGSFSTLEIQRTEQGDSAMYLCASRRPSGGARETQYFGPGTRLLVL.